This TCR beta chain derives from a study of T-cell reconstitution after alpha-beta-depleted transplantation in children. Construction of the TCRbeta library involved unique molecular identifiers. Each CDR3 protein is one row after TCRdb ran MiXCR on the PCR reads. This sample has around 600,000 distinct CDR3 sequences; 15% to 20% occur once, and the top ten carry over 0.95%. On this clonotype itself: This may be a read error, as it is one base from a much larger clone.

J was trimmed by 8 bases and V by 8 bases; bases with no gene match: 6. Germline CDR1 SGHTA, CDR2 FQGNSA. The CDR3 consists of 14 residues. The TCR originated in a human donor who donated a stem cell graft to a child with acute myeloid leukemia. The sequenced sample was PBMCs from the stem cell graft donor, obtained from the stem cell graft. The V call is TRBV7-2, the J call TRBJ2-3, with 14 positions matching TRBD2. The CDR3 loop reads CASCSGLAGGTQYF. The DNA for the CDR3 is TGTGCCAGCTGTAGCGGACTAGCGGGGGGTACGCAGTATTTT.